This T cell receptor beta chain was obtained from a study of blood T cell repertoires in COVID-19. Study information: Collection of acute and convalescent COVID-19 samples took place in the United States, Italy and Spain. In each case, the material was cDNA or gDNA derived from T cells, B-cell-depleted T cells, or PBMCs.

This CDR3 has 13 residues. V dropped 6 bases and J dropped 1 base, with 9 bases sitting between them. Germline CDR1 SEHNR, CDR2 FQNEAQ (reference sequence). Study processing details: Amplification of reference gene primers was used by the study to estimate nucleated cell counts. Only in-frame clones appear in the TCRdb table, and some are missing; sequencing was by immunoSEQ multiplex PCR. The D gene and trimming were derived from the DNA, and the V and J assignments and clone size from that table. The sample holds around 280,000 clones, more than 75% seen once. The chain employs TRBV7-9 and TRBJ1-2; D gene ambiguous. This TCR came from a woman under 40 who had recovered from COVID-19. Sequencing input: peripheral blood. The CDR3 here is CASSLPVNYGYTF. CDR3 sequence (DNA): TGTGCCAGCAGTCTTCCAGTTAACTATGGCTACACCTTC.